One T cell receptor (beta chain) is described in this entry. No antigen is known for it. The data belong to a study of CXCR3-negative and CXCR3-positive naive CD8 T cells. The CDR3 runs to 15 residues. Germline CDR1 MGHRA, CDR2 YSYEKL. Whole-study results and caveats: High diversity, comparable across both naive subsets, contrasted with much lower diversity in memory CD8+ cells. CXCR3-expressing naive cells carried TRB CDR3s more hydrophobic than those of CXCR3-negative naive cells. Naive cells used TRBV-TRBJ genes in much the same way whether CXCR3-negative or CXCR3-positive; memory cells did not. The naive subsets expressed comparable surface CD5, and the authors inferred TCR strength from TRB CDR3 properties.

cDNA libraries for TRB were generated by 5' RACE incorporating UMI labels. Reanalyzing the 5' RACE reads, TCRdb keeps one entry per CDR3 protein, without DNA. The sample is made up of about 51,000 distinct CDR3 sequences, and the top ten hold over 0.45% of it. The gene calls are TRBV4-1 and TRBJ2-1. Specimen: naive CXCR3+ CD8+ T cells from blood. Subset described: CD45RO-CCR7+CD27+CD95- naive CD8+ T cells expressing CXCR3 (TNR3+). The sequence came from a human donor in good health. Some clones in this sample may be carry-over from other donors' samples. The CDR3 protein is CASSQIIMTHNEQFF.